The source of this TCR beta chain is a study of shared clonotypes between healthy human individuals. The wider study: The study drew on two women and three men aged 18 to 49 as donors.

With V trimmed by 0 bases and J by 6 bases, 1 base remained unmatched. Germline CDR1 and CDR2: MNHEY and SVGAGI. The CDR3 totals 13 residues. Naive CD8 cells were CD45RO-negative, positively selected for CCR7, excluding terminally differentiated effector memory CD45RA+ cells. On this clone itself: Its antigen is not known.

The study, taken as a whole, reports: Naive subsets usually exceeded memory subsets in estimated richness.

At deep level, the assay was performed. Here immunoSEQ multiplex PCR was the method, and the copy in TCRdb shows in-frame clones only, minus some. The profile covers about 1.9 million clones, with about 94% appearing a single time and less than 2% taken by the ten largest. Sequencing used naive CD8+ T cells from PBMCs. The chain links TRBV6-5 to TRBJ2-7; TRBD1 aligns across 8 bases. The source is a man younger than 35 in good health. Some clones in this sample may be carry-over from other donors' samples. The CDR3 region is CASSYSQGAEQYF. The CDR3 coding sequence is TGTGCCAGCAGTTACTCGCAGGGGGCCGAGCAGTACTTC.